This is a list of T cell receptor beta chains from one sample in a study of glioma-infiltrating T cells after dendritic cell vaccination. Generated by immunoSEQ multiplex PCR, the TCRdb table keeps only in-frame clones and is missing some. The table shows roughly 100,000 clones, with 81% occurring only once. This sample comprised blood, obtained before dendritic cell vaccination. These receptors were obtained from a human donor with glioblastoma. Both conserved end residues are part of each CDR3. D genes are given only for firm matches. Clone size is not always given. Where it is, it says once, few, many or a class for expanded clones.

J: TRBJ2-1; size: -; length: 15; D: -; V: TRBV28; CDR3: CASSLTTRGHNEQFF; DNA: TGTGCCAGCAGTTTAACGACCAGGGGCCACAATGAGCAGTTCTTC
J: TRBJ2-3; size: -; length: 20; D: -; V: TRBV21-1; CDR3: CASSKVVERTGDASTDTQYF; DNA: TGTGCCAGCAGCAAAGTGGTAGAGCGGACAGGCGACGCGAGCACAGATACGCAGTATTTT
J: TRBJ1-6; size: -; length: 15; D: TRBD1; V: TRBV2; CDR3: CASILSGTGVSPLHF; DNA: TGTGCCAGCATCCTTTCCGGGACAGGGGTTTCACCCCTCCACTTT
J: TRBJ1-3; size: few; length: 13; D: TRBD1; V: TRBV2; CDR3: CASSRQGAITIYF; DNA: TGTGCCAGCAGTAGACAGGGGGCTATCACCATATATTTT
J: TRBJ2-2; size: -; length: 15; D: TRBD2; V: TRBV11-2; CDR3: CASTERGGGTGELFF; DNA: TGTGCCAGCACCGAGCGGGGGGGTGGCACCGGGGAGCTGTTTTTT
J: TRBJ2-7; size: few; length: 12; D: TRBD2; V: TRBV6-6; CDR3: CASTTAGGGQYF; DNA: TGTGCCAGCACCACGGCGGGGGGCGGGCAGTACTTC
J: TRBJ2-2; size: -; length: 13; D: -; V: TRBV28; CDR3: CASSPTREGELFF; DNA: TGTGCCAGCAGCCCTACCCGGGAGGGGGAGCTGTTTTTT
J: TRBJ1-1; size: -; length: 16; D: TRBD1; V: TRBV11-3; CDR3: CASSLDSPSRGRRAFF; DNA: TGTGCCAGCAGCTTAGATTCGCCCTCCAGGGGGCGGCGAGCTTTCTTT
J: TRBJ2-7; size: -; length: 15; D: -; V: TRBV30; CDR3: CAWSDWQASSYEQYF; DNA: TGTGCCTGGAGTGACTGGCAGGCGAGCTCCTACGAGCAGTACTTC
J: TRBJ2-3; size: -; length: 14; D: TRBD2; V: TRBV7-2; CDR3: CASSLLLGGDTQYF; DNA: TGTGCCAGCAGCTTATTACTCGGGGGGGATACGCAGTATTTT
J: TRBJ2-7; size: -; length: 16; D: -; V: TRBV5-8; CDR3: CASSSYSGLHNYEQYF; DNA: TGTGCCAGCAGCTCATATTCCGGACTGCATAACTACGAGCAGTACTTC
J: TRBJ2-3; size: few; length: 17; D: TRBD2; V: TRBV18; CDR3: CASSPLLAGGGTDTQYF; DNA: TGTGCCAGCTCACCCCTACTAGCGGGGGGGGGCACAGATACGCAGTATTTT
J: TRBJ1-1; size: -; length: 16; D: -; V: TRBV6-6; CDR3: CASSYSGQGRRGGAFF; DNA: TGTGCCAGCAGTTACTCGGGGCAGGGCAGGCGAGGGGGAGCTTTCTTT
J: TRBJ2-1; size: few; length: 14; D: TRBD2; V: TRBV5-1; CDR3: CASYTGTGGNEQFF; DNA: TGCGCCAGCTATACCGGGACGGGAGGCAATGAGCAGTTCTTC
J: TRBJ1-2; size: -; length: 16; D: TRBD1; V: TRBV6-6; CDR3: CASSYAPGGGEGGYTF; DNA: TGTGCCAGCAGTTACGCCCCAGGAGGGGGCGAGGGTGGCTACACCTTC
J: TRBJ1-3; size: -; length: 14; D: -; V: TRBV5-1; CDR3: CASSLRGAGNTIYF; DNA: TGCGCCAGCAGCTTAAGGGGCGCTGGAAACACCATATATTTT
J: TRBJ1-2; size: -; length: 15; D: -; V: TRBV5-1; CDR3: CASSLLAGDPYGYTF; DNA: TGCGCCAGCAGCTTGCTTGCAGGCGATCCCTATGGCTACACCTTC
J: TRBJ1-2; size: -; length: 15; D: -; V: TRBV19; CDR3: CASSIRRGGNYGYTF; DNA: TGTGCCAGTAGTATAAGGCGGGGAGGGAACTATGGCTACACCTTC
J: TRBJ2-4; size: few; length: 17; D: TRBD1; V: TRBV15; CDR3: CATSDRGNPLAKNIQYF; DNA: TGTGCCACCTCGGACAGGGGGAACCCCCTAGCCAAAAACATTCAGTACTTC
J: TRBJ2-3; size: -; length: 16; D: TRBD2; V: TRBV10-1; CDR3: CASSEAIAGSADTQYF; DNA: TGCGCCAGCAGTGAGGCCATAGCGGGGTCGGCAGATACGCAGTATTTT
J: TRBJ2-7; size: -; length: 16; D: TRBD2; V: TRBV7-2; CDR3: CASSPFPGLAAYEQYF; DNA: TGTGCCAGCAGCCCCTTCCCCGGGCTAGCGGCCTACGAGCAGTACTTC
J: TRBJ1-2; size: -; length: 16; D: TRBD1; V: TRBV5-1; CDR3: CASSSPGTGPTGGYTF; DNA: TGCGCCAGCAGCTCTCCCGGGACAGGCCCTACCGGTGGCTACACCTTC
J: TRBJ2-2; size: -; length: 16; D: TRBD1; V: TRBV18; CDR3: CASSPPTGGDTGELFF; DNA: TGTGCCAGCTCACCACCGACAGGGGGGGACACCGGGGAGCTGTTTTTT
J: TRBJ1-5; size: -; length: 17; D: -; V: TRBV19; CDR3: CASTPRRARWGNQPQHF; DNA: TGTGCCAGTACCCCACGGAGGGCGCGATGGGGCAATCAGCCCCAGCATTTT
J: TRBJ2-3; size: -; length: 19; D: TRBD2; V: TRBV4-2; CDR3: CASSQPYDSGGPSTDTQYF; DNA: TGTGCCAGCAGCCAACCCTACGATAGCGGGGGGCCTAGCACAGATACGCAGTATTTT
J: TRBJ2-7; size: -; length: 15; D: TRBD1; V: TRBV18; CDR3: CASSPSGTGRYEQYF; DNA: TGTGCCAGCTCGCCCTCCGGGACAGGGCGCTACGAGCAGTACTTC
J: TRBJ1-3; size: few; length: 15; D: -; V: TRBV6-5; CDR3: CASSSPGQSGNTIYF; DNA: TGTGCCAGCAGTTCCCCAGGACAATCTGGAAACACCATATATTTT
J: TRBJ2-5; size: -; length: 16; D: TRBD2; V: TRBV14; CDR3: CASSQARTSGGETQYF; DNA: TGTGCCAGCAGCCAAGCGCGGACTAGCGGGGGAGAGACCCAGTACTTC
J: TRBJ2-6; size: -; length: 16; D: -; V: TRBV5-1; CDR3: CASRVPGISGANVLTF; DNA: TGCGCCAGCAGGGTTCCAGGGATCTCTGGGGCCAACGTCCTGACTTTC
J: TRBJ2-6; size: -; length: 15; D: -; V: TRBV2; CDR3: CASTGEGSGANVLTF; DNA: TGTGCCAGCACAGGGGAAGGATCTGGGGCCAACGTCCTGACTTTC
J: TRBJ2-3; size: many; length: 15; D: -; V: TRBV19; CDR3: CASSSGETGTDTQYF; DNA: TGTGCCAGTAGTAGTGGTGAGACTGGCACAGATACGCAGTATTTT
J: TRBJ2-7; size: -; length: 16; D: TRBD1; V: TRBV2; CDR3: CASSEAGWDRSYEQYF; DNA: TGTGCCAGCAGTGAAGCCGGATGGGACAGGTCCTACGAGCAGTACTTC
J: TRBJ1-6; size: -; length: 14; D: TRBD1; V: TRBV11-2; CDR3: CASSWTGPNSPLHF; DNA: TGCGCCAGCAGCTGGACAGGGCCCAATTCACCCCTCCACTTT
J: TRBJ2-3; size: -; length: 15; D: -; V: TRBV6-5; CDR3: CASSDRGGRTDTQYF; DNA: TGTGCCAGCAGCGACAGGGGAGGGAGGACAGATACGCAGTATTTT
J: TRBJ1-1; size: many; length: 14; D: -; V: TRBV19; CDR3: CASSRRDIYTEAFF; DNA: TGTGCCAGCAGCAGACGGGACATATACACTGAAGCTTTCTTT
J: TRBJ1-5; size: -; length: 14; D: TRBD1; V: TRBV19; CDR3: CASISGGSGQPQHF; DNA: TGTGCCAGTATTTCAGGGGGCAGTGGACAGCCCCAGCATTTT
J: TRBJ2-5; size: few; length: 14; D: TRBD2; V: TRBV2; CDR3: CASSALAGWETQYF; DNA: TGTGCCAGCAGCGCACTAGCGGGGTGGGAGACCCAGTACTTC
J: TRBJ1-5; size: -; length: 16; D: -; V: TRBV5-6; CDR3: CASSDPGRDSNQPQHF; DNA: TGTGCCAGCAGCGACCCGGGGCGGGATAGCAATCAGCCCCAGCATTTT
J: TRBJ1-1; size: -; length: 16; D: TRBD1; V: TRBV12-5; CDR3: CASGYGQGGSDTEAFF; DNA: TGTGCTAGTGGTTACGGACAGGGGGGCTCTGACACTGAAGCTTTCTTT